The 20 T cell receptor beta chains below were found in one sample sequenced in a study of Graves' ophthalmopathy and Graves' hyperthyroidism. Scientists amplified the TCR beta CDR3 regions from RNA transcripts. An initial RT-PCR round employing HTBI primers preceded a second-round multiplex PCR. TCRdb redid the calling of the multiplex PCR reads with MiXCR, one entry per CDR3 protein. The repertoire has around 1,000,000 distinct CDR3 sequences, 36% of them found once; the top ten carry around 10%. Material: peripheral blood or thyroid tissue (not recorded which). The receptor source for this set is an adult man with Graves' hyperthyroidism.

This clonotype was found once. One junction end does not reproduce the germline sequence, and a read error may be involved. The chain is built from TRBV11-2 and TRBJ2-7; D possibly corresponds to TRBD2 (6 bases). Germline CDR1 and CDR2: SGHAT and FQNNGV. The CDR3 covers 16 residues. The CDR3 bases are TGCGCCAGCAGCCTAGTAGCGGAGGATCGCTCCTACGAGCAGTACTTC. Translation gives CASSLVAEDRSYEQYF.

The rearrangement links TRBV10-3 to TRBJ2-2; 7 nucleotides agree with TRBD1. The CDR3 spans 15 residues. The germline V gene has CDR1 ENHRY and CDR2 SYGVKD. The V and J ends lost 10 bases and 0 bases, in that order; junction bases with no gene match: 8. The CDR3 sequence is CASTEGASNTGELFF. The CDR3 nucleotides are TGTGCCAGCACTGAGGGGGCCTCGAACACCGGGGAGCTGTTTTTT.

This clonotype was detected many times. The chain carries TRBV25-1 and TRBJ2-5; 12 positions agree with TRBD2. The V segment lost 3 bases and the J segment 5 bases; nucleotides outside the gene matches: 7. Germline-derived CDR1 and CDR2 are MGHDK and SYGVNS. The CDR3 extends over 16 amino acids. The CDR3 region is CASSDPRLAGAETQYF. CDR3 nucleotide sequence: TGTGCCAGCAGTGACCCGCGACTAGCGGGGGCTGAGACCCAGTACTTC. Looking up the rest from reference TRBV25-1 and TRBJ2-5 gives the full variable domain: EADIYQTPRYLVIGTGKKITLECSQTMGHDKMYWYQQDPGMELHLIHYSYGVNSTEKGDLSSESTVSRIRTEHFPLTLESARPSHTSQYLCASSDPRLAGAETQYFGPGTRLLVL.

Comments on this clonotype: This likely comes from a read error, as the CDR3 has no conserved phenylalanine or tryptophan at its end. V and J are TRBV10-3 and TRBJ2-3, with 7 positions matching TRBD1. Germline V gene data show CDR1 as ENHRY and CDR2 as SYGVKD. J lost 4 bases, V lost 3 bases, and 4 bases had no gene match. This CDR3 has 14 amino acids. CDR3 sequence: CAISDSQGADTQYV. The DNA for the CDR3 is TGTGCCATCAGTGATAGTCAGGGGGCAGATACGCAGTATGTT.

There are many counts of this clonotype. The CDR3 loop reads CASSTGTNTEAFF. CDR3 bases: TGTGCCAGCAGTACCGGGACGAACACTGAAGCTTTCTTT. The chain links TRBV12-3 or TRBV12-4 to TRBJ1-1; a possible D gene is TRBD1 (5 bases). With 5 bases removed from V and 1 base from J, the gap between germline ends came to 8 bases. The length of the CDR3 is 13 residues.

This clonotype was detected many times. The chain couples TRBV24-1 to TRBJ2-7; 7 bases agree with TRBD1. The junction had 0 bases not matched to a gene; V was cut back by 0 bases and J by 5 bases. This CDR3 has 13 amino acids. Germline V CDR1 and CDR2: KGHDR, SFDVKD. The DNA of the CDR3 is TGTGCCACCAGTGATTTGGGACAGGACGAGCAGTACTTC. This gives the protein CATSDLGQDEQYF.

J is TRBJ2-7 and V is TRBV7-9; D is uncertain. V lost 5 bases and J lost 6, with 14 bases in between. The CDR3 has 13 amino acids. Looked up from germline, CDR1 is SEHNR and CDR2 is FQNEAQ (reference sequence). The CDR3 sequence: CASSLRVAGEQYF. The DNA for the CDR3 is TGTGCCAGCAGCCTCCGGGTGGCTGGCGAGCAGTACTTC.

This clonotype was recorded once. In DNA, the CDR3 is TGTGCCAGCAGCGAGGGGACGGGTCAGCCCCAGCATTTT. Translated: CASSEGTGQPQHF. V and J are TRBV9 and TRBJ1-5, with a weak D call TRBD1 (5 bases). Germline CDR1 and CDR2: SGDLS and YYNGEE. With 3 bases removed from V and 6 bases from J, the gap between germline ends came to 10 bases. The CDR3 has 13 residues.

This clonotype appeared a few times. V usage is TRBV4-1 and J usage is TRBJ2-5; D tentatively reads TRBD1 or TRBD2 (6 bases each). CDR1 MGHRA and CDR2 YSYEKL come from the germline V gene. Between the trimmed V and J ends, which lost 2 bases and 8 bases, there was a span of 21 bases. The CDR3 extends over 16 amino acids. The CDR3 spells CASSQPLGGTRGTQYF. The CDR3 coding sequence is TGCGCCAGCAGCCAACCACTGGGGGGCACGCGGGGAACCCAGTACTTC.

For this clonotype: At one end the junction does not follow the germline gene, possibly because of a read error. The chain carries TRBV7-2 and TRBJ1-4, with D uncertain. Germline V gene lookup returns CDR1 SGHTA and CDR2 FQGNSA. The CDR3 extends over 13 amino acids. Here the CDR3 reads CASSRVINEKLFF. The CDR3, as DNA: TGCGCCAGCAGCCGAGTCATAAATGAAAAACTGTTTTTT.

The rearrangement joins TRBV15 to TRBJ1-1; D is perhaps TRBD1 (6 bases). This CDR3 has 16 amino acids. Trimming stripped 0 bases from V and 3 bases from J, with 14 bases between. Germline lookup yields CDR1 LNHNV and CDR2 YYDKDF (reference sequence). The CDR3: CATSRDLGGYDTEAFF. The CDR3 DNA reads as TGTGCCACCAGCAGAGATCTTGGGGGCTATGACACTGAAGCTTTCTTT.

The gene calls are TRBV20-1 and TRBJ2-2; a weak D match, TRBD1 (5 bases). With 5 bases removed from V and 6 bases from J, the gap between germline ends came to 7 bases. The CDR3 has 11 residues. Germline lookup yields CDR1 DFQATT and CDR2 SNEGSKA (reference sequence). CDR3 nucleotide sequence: TGCAGTGCTCAGGGTTCCGGGGAGCTGTTTTTT. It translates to CSAQGSGELFF.

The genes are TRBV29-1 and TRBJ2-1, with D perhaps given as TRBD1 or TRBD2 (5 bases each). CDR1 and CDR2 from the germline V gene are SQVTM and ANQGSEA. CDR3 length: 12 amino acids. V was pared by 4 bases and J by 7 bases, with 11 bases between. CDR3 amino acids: CSVVGVPNEQFF. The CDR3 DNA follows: TGCAGCGTTGTGGGGGTACCTAATGAGCAGTTCTTC.

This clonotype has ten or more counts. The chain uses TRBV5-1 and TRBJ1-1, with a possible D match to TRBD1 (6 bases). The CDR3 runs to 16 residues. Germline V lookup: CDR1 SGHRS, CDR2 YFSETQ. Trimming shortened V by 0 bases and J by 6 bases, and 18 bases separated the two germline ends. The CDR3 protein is CASSLVIPTGKPEAFF. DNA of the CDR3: TGCGCCAGCAGCTTGGTTATACCAACAGGGAAGCCTGAAGCTTTCTTT.

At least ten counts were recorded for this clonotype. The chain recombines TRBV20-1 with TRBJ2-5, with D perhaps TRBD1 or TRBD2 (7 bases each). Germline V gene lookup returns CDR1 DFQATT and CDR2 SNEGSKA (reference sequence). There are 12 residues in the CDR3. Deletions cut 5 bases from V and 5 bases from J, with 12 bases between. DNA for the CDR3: TGCAGTGCTTCGCAGGGGGGGGAGACCCAGTACTTC. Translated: CSASQGGETQYF.

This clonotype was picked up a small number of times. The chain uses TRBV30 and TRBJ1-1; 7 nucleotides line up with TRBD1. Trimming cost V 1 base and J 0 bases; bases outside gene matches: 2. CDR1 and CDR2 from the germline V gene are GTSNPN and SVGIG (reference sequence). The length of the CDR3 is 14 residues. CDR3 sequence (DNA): TGTGCCTGGAGTGGGGACAGATTGAACACTGAAGCTTTCTTT. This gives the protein CAWSGDRLNTEAFF. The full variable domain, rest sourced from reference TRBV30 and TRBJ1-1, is SQTIHQWPATLVQPVGSPLSLECTVEGTSNPNLYWYRQAAGRGLQLLFYSVGIGQISSEVPQNLSASRPQDRQFILSSKKLLLSDSGFYLCAWSGDRLNTEAFFGQGTRLTVV.

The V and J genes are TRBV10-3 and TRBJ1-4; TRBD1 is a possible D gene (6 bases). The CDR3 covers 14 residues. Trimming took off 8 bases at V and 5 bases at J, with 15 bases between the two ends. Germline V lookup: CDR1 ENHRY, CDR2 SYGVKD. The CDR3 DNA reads TGTGCCATCGGAGGGTGGCAGGGGAATGAAAAACTGTTTTTT. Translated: CAIGGWQGNEKLFF.

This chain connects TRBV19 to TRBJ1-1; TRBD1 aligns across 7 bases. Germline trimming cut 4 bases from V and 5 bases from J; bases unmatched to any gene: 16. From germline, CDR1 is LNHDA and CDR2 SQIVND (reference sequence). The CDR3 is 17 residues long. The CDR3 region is CASSNHLRQGPGTEAFF. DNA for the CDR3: TGTGCCAGTAGTAACCACCTTCGACAGGGCCCGGGGACTGAAGCTTTCTTT.

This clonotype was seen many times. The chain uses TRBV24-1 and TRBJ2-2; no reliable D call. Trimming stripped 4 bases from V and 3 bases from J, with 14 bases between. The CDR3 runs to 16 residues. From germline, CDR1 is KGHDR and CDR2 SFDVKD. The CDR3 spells CATSDSRHLHTGELFF. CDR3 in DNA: TGTGCCACCAGTGACTCCCGGCACCTCCACACCGGGGAGCTGTTTTTT.

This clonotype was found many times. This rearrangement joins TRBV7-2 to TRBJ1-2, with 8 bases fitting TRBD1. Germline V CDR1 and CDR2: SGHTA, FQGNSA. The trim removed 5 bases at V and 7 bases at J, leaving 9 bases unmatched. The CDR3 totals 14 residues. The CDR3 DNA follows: TGTGCCAGCAGCGCGCGTCAGGGGGCGGGTGGCTACACCTTC. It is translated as CASSARQGAGGYTF.